A single sample gave rise to the 23 T cell receptor beta chains below, sequenced in a study of blood T cell repertoires in COVID-19. Method: immunoSEQ multiplex PCR; TCRdb's copy keeps in-frame clones and lacks some. The sample includes 100,000 to 150,000 clones, around 82% of them seen just once. Specimen: peripheral blood. The receptors were gathered from a woman in her twenties or thirties who had recovered from COVID-19.

Only one count was recorded for this clone. This chain connects TRBV27 to TRBJ2-4, with 7 nucleotides matching TRBD1. This CDR3 contains 17 residues. Trimming cost V 5 bases and J 0 bases; bases outside gene matches: 10. Germline-derived CDR1 and CDR2 are MNHEY and SMNVEV (reference sequence). This chain's CDR3 is CASSTLEGQIAKNIQYF. The CDR3 coding sequence is TGTGCCAGCAGTACCCTAGAGGGACAGATAGCCAAAAACATTCAGTACTTC.

The chain uses TRBV27 and TRBJ1-6; D unresolved. The germline gives CDR1 MNHEY, CDR2 SMNVEV (reference sequence). The CDR3 extends over 13 amino acids. V was trimmed by 9 bases and J by 5 bases, leaving 11 bases between them. DNA of the CDR3: TGTGCCAGAACGCACACTAATAATTCACCCCTCCACTTT. Its translation is CARTHTNNSPLHF.

The chain carries TRBV6-1 and TRBJ2-7; weak D call: TRBD1 (6 bases). CDR1 and CDR2 (germline): MNHNS, SASEGT. The V gene lost 3 bases and the J gene lost 1 base, with 16 bases spanning the gap. There are 16 residues in the CDR3. CDR3: CASSDRHGQLSYEQYF. CDR3 nucleotide sequence: TGTGCCAGCAGTGACCGGCACGGACAGCTTTCCTACGAGCAGTACTTC.

This chain links TRBV15 with TRBJ1-6; unclear D gene. The ends were cut back, 1 base at V and 6 bases at J, with 10 bases in the middle. Germline values: CDR1 LNHNV, CDR2 YYDKDF (reference sequence). The CDR3 is 15 amino acids. CDR3 residues: CATSRGGEANSPLHF. In DNA, the CDR3 is TGTGCCACCAGCAGAGGGGGAGAGGCTAATTCACCCCTCCACTTT.

CDR3 coding DNA: TGTGCCAGTAGTGTACGACAGGGGGCCGGAGATACGCAGTATTTT. Encoded protein: CASSVRQGAGDTQYF. The chain carries TRBV19 and TRBJ2-3; 10 nucleotides agree with TRBD1. J lost 5 bases, V lost 5 bases, and 7 bases had no gene match. Per the germline V gene, CDR1 is LNHDA and CDR2 is SQIVND (reference sequence). The CDR3 spans 15 residues.

This chain uses TRBV14 with TRBJ1-2, with 8 bases fitting TRBD1. The germline V gene has CDR1 SGHDN and CDR2 FVKESK. J was trimmed by 7 bases and V by 2 bases; bases with no gene match: 9. The CDR3 contains 15 residues. The chain's CDR3 is CASSQRTGSESGYTF. The CDR3, as DNA: TGTGCCAGCAGCCAAAGGACAGGGAGTGAGAGTGGCTACACCTTC.

The rearrangement links TRBV14 to TRBJ2-7, with 7 positions matching TRBD1. The CDR3 loop spans 13 amino acids. The V gene's germline CDR1 is SGHDN and CDR2 FVKESK. The junction had 5 bases not matched to a gene; V was cut back by 5 bases and J by 4 bases. The CDR3 reads CASSNRDSYEQYF. The CDR3 DNA reads TGTGCCAGCAGCAACCGGGACAGTTACGAGCAGTACTTC.

V usage is TRBV7-9 and J usage is TRBJ2-3, with D perhaps matching TRBD2 (6 bases). Germline values: CDR1 SEHNR, CDR2 FQNEAQ (reference sequence). Trimming stripped 5 bases from V and 5 bases from J, with 17 bases between. This CDR3 spans 15 amino acids. This chain's CDR3 is CASSRGLYGKDTQYF. The DNA of the CDR3 is TGTGCCAGCAGCCGGGGACTTTATGGGAAAGATACGCAGTATTTT.

This clone was seen a single time. V is TRBV12-3 or TRBV12-4 and J is TRBJ2-7; 9 bases are shared with TRBD1. The CDR3 runs 13 residues. V gave up 3 bases and J gave up 4 bases; unmatched junction bases: 1. The CDR3 coding sequence is TGTGCCAGCAGTTTCGGACAGGGGTACGAGCAGTACTTC. It specifies CASSFGQGYEQYF.

This clone appeared once. The chain couples TRBV5-1 to TRBJ2-7, with D unresolved. The V and J ends lost 3 bases and 11 bases respectively, with 12 bases between them. CDR3 size: 11 residues. The germline CDR1 and CDR2 sequences are SGHRS and YFSETQ. CDR3 bases: TGCGCCAGCAGCTCCAAGGAGCGCAAGTACTTC. Encoded protein: CASSSKERKYF.

This rearrangement joins TRBV6-5 to TRBJ1-1, with 10 bases matching TRBD1. Trimming cost V 5 bases and J 4 bases; bases outside gene matches: 7. The CDR3 consists of 15 residues. Germline values: CDR1 MNHEY, CDR2 SVGAGI. CDR3 region: CASSPPTGGPTEAFF. CDR3 bases: TGTGCCAGCAGTCCTCCGACAGGGGGCCCCACTGAAGCTTTCTTT.

On this clone: Other DNA sequences in this sample translate to the same CDR3. This chain uses TRBV27 with TRBJ1-5; 8 nucleotides line up with TRBD1. Germline V gene data show CDR1 as MNHEY and CDR2 as SMNVEV (reference sequence). CDR3 size: 18 residues. The J segment lost 0 bases and the V segment lost 2 bases, leaving 9 bases of the junction unmatched. The CDR3 DNA sequence: TGTGCCAGCAGTTTACGGGACAGGATCGCCCATAGCAATCAGCCCCAGCATTTT. As protein: CASSLRDRIAHSNQPQHF.

V is TRBV9 and J is TRBJ2-3; 7 positions agree with TRBD2. CDR1 and CDR2 (germline): SGDLS, YYNGEE. The CDR3 is 16 residues long. The junction had 7 bases not matched to a gene; V was cut back by 0 bases and J by 3 bases. CDR3 bases: TGTGCCAGCAGCGTAGATATCAGCGGGACTACAGATACGCAGTATTTT. Encoded protein: CASSVDISGTTDTQYF.

The rearrangement joins TRBV7-9 to TRBJ1-2; a possible D gene is TRBD1 (6 bases). The V gene's germline CDR1 is SEHNR and CDR2 FQNEAQ (reference sequence). The CDR3 length is 12 residues. Trimming removed 10 bases at V and 8 bases at J, with 17 bases between. The CDR3 sequence: CATTTGPRGYTF. CDR3 in DNA: TGTGCCACCACGACAGGCCCCAGGGGCTACACCTTC.

The chain has TRBV2 and TRBJ2-1, with D possibly TRBD2 on 5 matching bases. The CDR3 consists of 15 residues. V lost 6 bases to trimming and J lost 3 bases, with 15 bases between them. CDR1 and CDR2 (germline): SNHLY, FYNNEI. CDR3 in DNA: TGTGCCAGCAGCCGCCCAGCGGCGCACTACAATGAGCAGTTCTTC. Translating gives CASSRPAAHYNEQFF.

In this sample, this clone turned up once. The V and J genes are TRBV6-5 and TRBJ2-3; the D gene is possibly TRBD1 (5 bases). The CDR3 consists of 15 residues. Trimming pared 7 bases from V and 0 bases from J, leaving 14 bases between. CDR1 and CDR2 from the germline V gene are MNHEY and SVGAGI. In nucleotides, the CDR3 is TGTGCCAGCATGCGACAGCCTACTAGCACAGATACGCAGTATTTT. Translating gives CASMRQPTSTDTQYF.

This rearrangement joins TRBV2 to TRBJ1-2; 8 positions agree with TRBD1. Germline V gene lookup returns CDR1 SNHLY and CDR2 FYNNEI. J lost 6 bases, V lost 6 bases, and 15 bases had no gene match. The CDR3 has 16 residues. This CDR3 is CASRETGTGSFDGYTF. CDR3 coding DNA: TGTGCCAGCAGGGAAACCGGGACAGGCTCCTTTGATGGCTACACCTTC. The variable domain in full, completed from reference TRBV2 and TRBJ1-2, reads EPEVTQTPSHQVTQMGQEVILRCVPISNHLYFYWYRQILGQKVEFLVSFYNNEISEKSEIFDDQFSVERPDGSNFTLKIRSTKLEDSAMYFCASRETGTGSFDGYTFGSGTRLTVV.

There are a few counts of this clone. The chain links TRBV5-1 to TRBJ2-5; 8 bases fit TRBD1. The V and J ends lost 9 bases and 4 bases, in that order; junction bases with no gene match: 11. Per germline, CDR1 SGHRS and CDR2 YFSETQ. The CDR3 contains 14 residues. The CDR3 DNA is TGCGCCACCTCCACAGGGGGGCATGGAGAGACCCAGTACTTC. Protein product: CATSTGGHGETQYF.

J is TRBJ2-7 and V is TRBV30; no clear D. V gave up 6 bases and J gave up 3 bases, with 15 bases separating them. Germline V gene sequence: CDR1 GTSNPN, CDR2 SVGIG (reference sequence). The CDR3 extends over 13 amino acids. CDR3 loop: CACHPDTDYEQYF. CDR3 DNA: TGTGCCTGCCACCCGGATACAGACTACGAGCAGTACTTC.

The CDR3 region has the DNA TGTGCCAGCAGCCAACAGGGAATGGGGTTCGTCGGGAATTCACCCCTCCACTTT. Protein: CASSQQGMGFVGNSPLHF. This chain links TRBV14 with TRBJ1-6; TRBD1 might be the D (5 bases). The CDR3 spans 18 residues. The V gene lost 2 bases and the J gene lost 7 bases, with 21 bases spanning the gap. Germline-derived CDR1 and CDR2 are SGHDN and FVKESK.

The chain carries TRBV2 and TRBJ2-5; 7 bases agree with TRBD2. This CDR3 has 14 amino acids. The ends lost 7 bases at V and 1 base at J; junction bases unmatched: 6. Germline assignment: CDR1 SNHLY and CDR2 FYNNEI. The CDR3 DNA is TGTGCCAGCACTCAAACTAGCGTCCAAGAGACCCAGTACTTC. It yields the protein CASTQTSVQETQYF.

This clone showed up just once. The chain carries TRBV28 and TRBJ1-4; 11 bases match TRBD1. After removal of 7 bases from V and 0 bases from J, the junction contained 10 bases not matched to a gene. Germline values: CDR1 MDHEN, CDR2 SYDVKM. This CDR3 comprises 18 residues. In DNA, the CDR3 is TGTGCCAGCAACCGACGGACAGGGGGCTATCCAACTAATGAAAAACTGTTTTTT. It yields the protein CASNRRTGGYPTNEKLFF.

The CDR3 reads CASSPSGRAGWRDTQYF. The CDR3 region has the DNA TGTGCCAGCAGCCCTAGCGGGAGGGCCGGTTGGAGAGATACGCAGTATTTT. The gene calls are TRBV9 and TRBJ2-3; 12 bases line up with TRBD2. CDR1 SGDLS and CDR2 YYNGEE come from the germline V gene. CDR3 length: 17 amino acids. V was clipped by 4 bases and J by 5 bases; unmatched bases: 11.